This T cell receptor beta chain was captured in a study of T cell repertoires in cytomegalovirus infection. Study in general: Based on public TCR beta signatures, there were indications of CMV infection and of a matching HLA type. Findings and limits, study-wide: It was HLA-C-restricted CMV-specific TCR beta clonotypes that dominated the response ex vivo. Carriers of CMV and the relevant HLA type were discriminated by public TCR beta frequency.

This clonotype was seen a few times. Antigen: not known. TCRdb called the reads again in MiXCR, with one record for every CDR3 protein. The data show around 740,000 distinct CDR3 sequences, 35% seen once. Germline loops: CDR1 MNHEY, CDR2 SMNVEV (reference sequence). The V segment lost 5 bases and the J segment 0 bases; nucleotides outside the gene matches: 9. The CDR3 is 16 residues long. This TCR was sampled from a human donor in good health (CMV status not recorded). Some clones in this sample may be carry-over from other donors' samples. The chain employs TRBV27 and TRBJ2-7; the match to TRBD2 covers 8 bases. The sample taken for sequencing was PBMCs. The CDR3 sequence is CASSLRTSSSSYEQYF. The CDR3 DNA sequence: TGTGCCAGCAGTCTTCGGACTAGCTCGAGCTCCTACGAGCAGTACTTC.